This is a list of T cell receptor beta chains from one sample in a study of early T cells in non-severe SARS-CoV-2 infection. MiXCR, applied by TCRdb to the 5' RACE reads, yields one record per CDR3 protein. The data show some 87,000 distinct CDR3 sequences, with around 13% seen just once and about 1.1% held by the top ten. Sequences were obtained from whole blood. The receptors derive from an adult who was a healthcare worker with PCR-confirmed SARS-CoV-2 infection or an uninfected control (not recorded which). The CDR3 runs from the conserved cysteine through the conserved F or W. D genes are given only for firm matches. Rows may omit the clone size; those that give it use once, few, many or a size class.

d_call: TRBD1
j_call: TRBJ1-2
v_call: TRBV27
clone_size: many
cdr3_aa: CASRSIRGRLVGYTF
cdr3_nt: TGTGCCAGCAGGTCTATCAGGGGGCGCTTGGTTGGCTACACCTTC

d_call: NA
j_call: TRBJ2-7
v_call: TRBV7-8
clone_size: NA
cdr3_aa: CASSLARSSYEQYF
cdr3_nt: TGTGCCAGCAGCTTAGCACGGAGCTCCTACGAGCAGTACTTC

d_call: TRBD2
j_call: TRBJ2-1
v_call: TRBV20-1
clone_size: few
cdr3_aa: CSAPSGDNEQFF
cdr3_nt: TGCAGTGCTCCCAGCGGGGACAATGAGCAGTTCTTC

d_call: TRBD1
j_call: TRBJ2-7
v_call: TRBV28
clone_size: NA
cdr3_aa: CASSEASGTANEQYF
cdr3_nt: TGTGCCAGCAGTGAAGCCTCCGGGACAGCCAACGAGCAGTACTTC

d_call: NA
j_call: TRBJ2-1
v_call: TRBV7-8
clone_size: many
cdr3_aa: CASSSFTTPVFF
cdr3_nt: TGTGCCAGCAGCTCGTTCACTACCCCGGTGTTCTTC

d_call: TRBD2
j_call: TRBJ2-1
v_call: TRBV12-5
clone_size: many
cdr3_aa: CASGFLLAGVYNEQFF
cdr3_nt: TGTGCTAGTGGTTTCTTACTAGCGGGGGTCTACAATGAGCAGTTCTTC

d_call: NA
j_call: TRBJ1-2
v_call: TRBV27
clone_size: many
cdr3_aa: CAVRWGPNYGYTF
cdr3_nt: TGTGCCGTCCGATGGGGCCCTAACTATGGCTACACCTTC

d_call: NA
j_call: TRBJ2-7
v_call: TRBV15
clone_size: NA
cdr3_aa: CATSRTGGPYEQYF
cdr3_nt: TGTGCCACCAGCAGGACAGGAGGGCCCTACGAGCAGTACTTC

d_call: NA
j_call: TRBJ1-3
v_call: TRBV7-2
clone_size: NA
cdr3_aa: CASSPALAGNTIYF
cdr3_nt: TGTGCCAGCAGCCCGGCACTGGCTGGAAACACCATATATTTT

d_call: TRBD2
j_call: TRBJ2-4
v_call: TRBV10-3
clone_size: many
cdr3_aa: CAISEGLAGENIQYF
cdr3_nt: TGTGCCATCAGTGAGGGACTAGCGGGAGAAAACATTCAGTACTTC

d_call: NA
j_call: TRBJ2-3
v_call: TRBV4-2
clone_size: many
cdr3_aa: CASSQGPVDTQYF
cdr3_nt: TGTGCCAGCAGCCAAGGCCCCGTAGATACGCAGTATTTT

d_call: TRBD1
j_call: TRBJ1-4
v_call: TRBV5-4
clone_size: few
cdr3_aa: CASSRQGALEKLFF
cdr3_nt: TGTGCCAGCAGCCGACAGGGGGCGCTTGAAAAACTGTTTTTT

d_call: NA
j_call: TRBJ2-1
v_call: TRBV27
clone_size: NA
cdr3_aa: CASSFGYEQFF
cdr3_nt: TGTGCCAGCAGTTTTGGGTATGAGCAGTTCTTC

d_call: TRBD1
j_call: TRBJ2-7
v_call: TRBV5-6
clone_size: NA
cdr3_aa: CASSLPTGGRDEQYF
cdr3_nt: TGTGCCAGCAGCTTGCCGACAGGGGGCAGGGACGAGCAGTACTTC

d_call: TRBD1
j_call: TRBJ1-6
v_call: TRBV6-2/TRBV6-3
clone_size: many
cdr3_aa: CASTLPGQGYSPLHF
cdr3_nt: TGTGCCAGCACCCTCCCGGGACAGGGATACTCACCCCTCCACTTT

d_call: NA
j_call: TRBJ1-1
v_call: TRBV28
clone_size: many
cdr3_aa: CASSGQRGTAEAFF
cdr3_nt: TGTGCCAGCAGCGGACAGAGGGGGACGGCTGAAGCTTTCTTT

d_call: NA
j_call: TRBJ1-2
v_call: TRBV5-1
clone_size: many
cdr3_aa: CASSLEPRIYGYTF
cdr3_nt: TGCGCCAGCAGCTTGGAACCTCGTATCTATGGCTACACCTTC

d_call: NA
j_call: TRBJ1-1
v_call: TRBV6-6
clone_size: many
cdr3_aa: CASSGDTEAFF
cdr3_nt: TGTGCCAGCAGTGGAGACACTGAAGCTTTCTTT

d_call: TRBD1
j_call: TRBJ1-5
v_call: TRBV7-9
clone_size: NA
cdr3_aa: CASGDRAGNQPQHF
cdr3_nt: TGTGCCAGTGGCGACAGGGCTGGCAATCAGCCCCAGCATTTT

d_call: NA
j_call: TRBJ2-7
v_call: TRBV5-1
clone_size: NA
cdr3_aa: CASSLAGGADGEQYF
cdr3_nt: TGCGCCAGCAGCTTGGCCGGAGGGGCTGACGGGGAGCAGTACTTC

d_call: NA
j_call: TRBJ2-3
v_call: TRBV9
clone_size: many
cdr3_aa: CASSVGQASSTDTQYF
cdr3_nt: TGTGCCAGCAGCGTAGGACAGGCGTCTAGCACAGATACGCAGTATTTT

d_call: TRBD1
j_call: TRBJ1-2
v_call: TRBV20-1
clone_size: few
cdr3_aa: CSAEDREYGYTF
cdr3_nt: TGCAGTGCTGAGGACAGGGAGTATGGCTACACCTTC

d_call: NA
j_call: TRBJ2-1
v_call: TRBV27
clone_size: NA
cdr3_aa: CASSFRALGLGDEQFF
cdr3_nt: TGTGCCAGCAGTTTCCGGGCCCTGGGTCTGGGCGATGAGCAGTTCTTC

d_call: TRBD1
j_call: TRBJ1-3
v_call: TRBV12-3/TRBV12-4
clone_size: NA
cdr3_aa: CASSLPGQRGNTIYF
cdr3_nt: TGTGCCAGCAGCTTACCGGGACAGAGGGGAAACACCATATATTTT

d_call: TRBD1
j_call: TRBJ1-4
v_call: TRBV20-1
clone_size: many
cdr3_aa: CSARDRGPGEKLFF
cdr3_nt: TGCAGTGCTAGAGACAGGGGGCCGGGGGAAAAACTGTTTTTT

d_call: NA
j_call: TRBJ2-7
v_call: TRBV15
clone_size: NA
cdr3_aa: CATSRDLWQREQYF
cdr3_nt: TGTGCCACCAGCAGAGATTTATGGCAGAGAGAGCAGTACTTC

d_call: TRBD2
j_call: TRBJ2-2
v_call: TRBV11-2
clone_size: few
cdr3_aa: CASSLEGLAFTGELFF
cdr3_nt: TGTGCCAGCAGCTTAGAGGGACTAGCCTTCACCGGGGAGCTGTTTTTT

d_call: TRBD1
j_call: TRBJ1-2
v_call: TRBV19
clone_size: few
cdr3_aa: CASSGYQGEFDGYTF
cdr3_nt: TGTGCCAGTAGTGGATATCAGGGGGAGTTTGATGGCTACACCTTC